A selection of T cell receptor beta chains follows, all from one sample in a study of graft-versus-host responses after intestinal transplantation. Their target antigens are unknown. Clones were read by immunoSEQ multiplex PCR, and TCRdb kept only the in-frame ones, dropping some. The top ten hold about 0.5% of the sample, which has about 93,000 clones, about 93% seen once. The sequences come from unstimulated CD8+ T cells sorted from spleen or lymph node cells, collected before intestinal transplant. Receptor source: a human donor who received an intestinal transplant. Both conserved end residues are part of each CDR3. D genes are given only for firm matches. Rows give clone size only sometimes, using once, few, many, or a class for an expanded clone.

clone_size,v_call,d_call,j_call,cdr3_aa,cdr3_nt
NA,TRBV7-2,TRBD1,TRBJ2-7,CASSWDSSYEQYF,TGTGCCAGCAGCTGGGACAGCTCCTACGAGCAGTACTTC
NA,TRBV7-8,TRBD1,TRBJ1-2,CASSFWTGGNTYGYTF,TGTGCCAGCAGCTTCTGGACAGGGGGGAATACCTATGGCTACACCTTC
NA,TRBV19,NA,TRBJ2-7,CASSITPAASSYEQYF,TGTGCCAGTAGTATAACCCCGGCAGCTAGTTCCTACGAGCAGTACTTC
NA,TRBV29-1,TRBD2,TRBJ2-3,CSVLADVPAGGIENTDTQYF,TGCAGCGTTCTGGCGGACGTTCCAGCGGGAGGGATAGAAAATACAGATACGCAGTATTTT
once,TRBV10-2,NA,TRBJ1-5,CARKNPAQHF,TGCGCCAGAAAGAACCCGGCCCAGCATTTT
NA,TRBV2,TRBD1,TRBJ2-1,CASSEAETGGSSYNEQFF,TGTGCCAGCAGTGAAGCAGAGACAGGGGGGAGCTCCTACAATGAGCAGTTCTTC
NA,TRBV30,TRBD2,TRBJ2-7,CAYSGGAPEQYF,TGTGCCTATAGCGGGGGGGCCCCCGAGCAGTACTTC
NA,TRBV15,TRBD2,TRBJ2-1,CATSPREGGRAYNEQFF,TGTGCCACCAGCCCCCGTGAGGGCGGGAGGGCCTACAATGAGCAGTTCTTC
NA,TRBV29-1,TRBD1,TRBJ1-1,CSVLGQGSNTEAFF,TGCAGCGTCCTTGGACAGGGTTCGAACACTGAAGCTTTCTTT
NA,TRBV6-5,NA,TRBJ1-2,CASSYERRGGDHGYTF,TGTGCCAGCAGTTATGAACGTAGGGGGGGCGATCATGGCTACACCTTC
few,TRBV6-1,NA,TRBJ1-5,CASSEQGYQPQHF,TGTGCCAGCAGTGAACAGGGATATCAGCCCCAGCATTTT
NA,TRBV6-9,TRBD1,TRBJ2-7,CASSYRQGKIHDEQYF,TGTGCCAGCAGTTATCGACAGGGGAAAATTCACGACGAGCAGTACTTC
NA,TRBV30,TRBD1,TRBJ2-2,CAWSVAVRGRHTGELFF,TGTGCCTGGAGTGTAGCCGTCAGGGGGCGTCACACCGGGGAGCTGTTTTTT
NA,TRBV6-5,NA,TRBJ2-1,CASSYAARIEQFF,TGTGCCAGCAGTTACGCGGCTCGGATTGAGCAGTTCTTC
NA,TRBV13,TRBD2,TRBJ2-1,CASSSGERGGQDEQFF,TGTGCCAGCAGCTCAGGGGAGCGGGGGGGCCAAGATGAGCAGTTCTTC
NA,TRBV29-1,TRBD1,TRBJ1-1,CSVRTGEAFF,TGCAGCGTGAGGACAGGAGAAGCTTTCTTT
NA,TRBV10-2,TRBD1,TRBJ1-2,CASREGQGESYGYTF,TGCGCCAGCAGGGAAGGACAGGGGGAAAGCTATGGCTACACCTTC
NA,TRBV19,TRBD1,TRBJ1-4,CASTSGQGNEKLFF,TGTGCCAGTACCTCGGGACAGGGGAATGAAAAACTGTTTTTT
NA,TRBV2,NA,TRBJ1-5,CASSRQYNQPQHF,TGTGCCAGCAGTCGACAGTATAATCAGCCCCAGCATTTT
NA,TRBV5-1,NA,TRBJ1-6,CASSLEGVSNSPLHF,TGCGCCAGCAGCTTGGAGGGGGTCTCGAATTCACCCCTCCACTTT
NA,TRBV28,NA,TRBJ1-1,CASSPLRSAMNTEAFF,TGTGCCAGCAGTCCCCTGCGGTCCGCCATGAACACTGAAGCTTTCTTT
once,TRBV6-6,NA,TRBJ2-7,CASTPQGLLHEQYF,TGTGCCAGCACCCCCCAGGGACTTCTTCACGAGCAGTACTTC
few,TRBV6-5,TRBD2,TRBJ2-2,CASGTSGYTGELFF,TGTGCCAGCGGGACTAGCGGATACACCGGGGAGCTGTTTTTT
NA,TRBV19,NA,TRBJ2-7,CASSGQSYEQYF,TGTGCCAGTAGTGGACAATCCTACGAGCAGTACTTC
NA,TRBV12-5,TRBD2,TRBJ2-1,CASGPALAGEGPYNEQFF,TGTGCTAGTGGCCCTGCACTAGCGGGAGAGGGGCCTTACAATGAGCAGTTCTTC
NA,TRBV5-6,NA,TRBJ2-7,CASSQVNSYEQYF,TGTGCCAGCAGCCAGGTTAACTCCTACGAGCAGTACTTC
NA,TRBV27,TRBD1,TRBJ2-1,CASSPFGTGDYNEQFF,TGTGCCAGCAGCCCCTTCGGGACAGGGGACTACAATGAGCAGTTCTTC
NA,TRBV19,TRBD2,TRBJ2-7,CASSSLAGGPYEQYF,TGTGCCAGTAGTTCACTAGCGGGGGGCCCCTACGAGCAGTACTTC
NA,TRBV9,NA,TRBJ2-2,CASSVVFLRGGMQNTGELFF,TGTGCCAGCAGCGTAGTATTTCTGAGGGGGGGGATGCAGAACACCGGGGAGCTGTTTTTT
NA,TRBV2,TRBD2,TRBJ2-1,CASRSTSGGLNNEQFF,TGTGCCAGCAGGTCTACTAGCGGGGGGCTGAACAATGAGCAGTTCTTC
NA,TRBV27,NA,TRBJ2-3,CASSSRTLDRGGLTDTQYF,TGTGCCAGCAGTTCTCGAACCCTTGACAGGGGAGGGTTGACAGATACGCAGTATTTT
few,TRBV19,TRBD2,TRBJ2-1,CASRSLAGATGEQFF,TGTGCCAGTAGGAGTCTAGCGGGAGCCACAGGTGAGCAGTTCTTC
NA,TRBV7-9,TRBD2,TRBJ2-7,CASSFSGSDEQYF,TGTGCCAGCAGCTTCAGCGGGAGCGACGAGCAGTACTTC
NA,TRBV12-5,NA,TRBJ2-1,CASGRGGTGAYNEQFF,TGTGCTAGTGGGAGGGGGGGGACAGGAGCCTACAATGAGCAGTTCTTC
NA,TRBV27,TRBD1,TRBJ2-7,CASSPLQGVLAYEQYF,TGTGCCAGCAGTCCGCTCCAGGGGGTTTTGGCCTACGAGCAGTACTTC
NA,TRBV28,TRBD1,TRBJ1-4,CASSFRTGDEKLFF,TGTGCCAGCAGTTTTAGGACAGGGGACGAAAAACTGTTTTTT
NA,TRBV5-4,TRBD2,TRBJ2-3,CASSFPHLAGRASTDTQYF,TGTGCCAGCAGCTTTCCCCACTTAGCGGGGAGAGCTAGCACAGATACGCAGTATTTT
NA,TRBV9,TRBD2,TRBJ2-3,CASSNPSSGSTSTDTQYF,TGTGCCAGCAGCAATCCCTCTAGCGGGAGCACTAGCACAGATACGCAGTATTTT
NA,TRBV27,NA,TRBJ2-1,CASSFSGTYNEQFF,TGTGCCAGCAGTTTCTCAGGGACTTACAATGAGCAGTTCTTC
NA,TRBV27,NA,TRBJ2-1,CASSLSLGAEQFF,TGTGCCAGCAGTTTATCGCTGGGGGCGGAGCAGTTCTTC
NA,TRBV4-1,NA,TRBJ1-5,CASSQVRGGQPQHF,TGCGCCAGCAGCCAAGTCCGAGGAGGTCAGCCCCAGCATTTT